The source of this T cell receptor (beta chain) is a study of blood T cells in healthy people across ages. Overall study: Per two T cells, about one barcoded beta molecule was captured through template switching. Broader study findings: Whereas aged donors had fewer naive CD4+ cells, long-lived donors had more of them and higher diversity.

The V gene's germline CDR1 is SQVTM and CDR2 ANQGSEA. The CDR3 is 10 residues long. V was shortened by 7 bases and J by 5 bases, with 8 bases between the two germline ends. They isolated at least 6 million PBMCs from each sample. A second about 7 to 11 cycle PCR used barcoded and J-beta primers. From each sample, at least 2.5 million paired-end reads containing CDR3 were obtained. From the 5' RACE reads, TCRdb called clonotypes with MiXCR, one entry per CDR3 protein. The table has 780,000 or so distinct CDR3 sequences, roughly 50% seen once. Concerning this clonotype itself: What it recognizes is unknown.

The sequence derives from a man in his forties or fifties in good health. The chain is built from TRBV29-1 and TRBJ2-5, with D possibly being TRBD1 (5 bases). The material sequenced was blood. CDR3 protein: CSAQGETQYF. In nucleotides, the CDR3 is TGCAGCGCCCAGGGTGAGACCCAGTACTTC.